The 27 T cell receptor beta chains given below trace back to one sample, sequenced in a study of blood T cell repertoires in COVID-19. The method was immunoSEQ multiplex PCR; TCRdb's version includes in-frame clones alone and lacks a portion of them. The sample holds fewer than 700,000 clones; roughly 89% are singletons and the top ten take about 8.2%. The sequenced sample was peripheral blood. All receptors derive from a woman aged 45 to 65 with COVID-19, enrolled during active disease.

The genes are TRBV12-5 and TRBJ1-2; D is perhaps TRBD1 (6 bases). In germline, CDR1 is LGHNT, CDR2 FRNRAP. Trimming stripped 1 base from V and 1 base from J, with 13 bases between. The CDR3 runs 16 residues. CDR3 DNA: TGTGCTAGTGGTTTGGGGGAGGGGGGCCGTAACTATGGCTACACCTTC. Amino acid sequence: CASGLGEGGRNYGYTF.

CDR3 coding DNA: TGTGCCAGCACAGCGGGGGCTAACACCGGGGAGCTGTTTTTT. It is translated as CASTAGANTGELFF. The chain is built from TRBV6-5 and TRBJ2-2, with 8 bases that match TRBD2. V was clipped by 7 bases and J by 2 bases; unmatched bases: 3. Germline loops: CDR1 MNHEY, CDR2 SVGAGI. The CDR3 is 14 residues long.

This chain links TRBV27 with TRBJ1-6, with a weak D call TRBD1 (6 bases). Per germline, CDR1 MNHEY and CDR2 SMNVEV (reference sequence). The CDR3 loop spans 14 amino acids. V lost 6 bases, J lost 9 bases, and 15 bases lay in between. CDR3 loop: CASSRGGVGSPLHF. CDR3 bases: TGTGCCAGCAGCCGAGGGGGGGTTGGTTCACCCCTCCACTTT.

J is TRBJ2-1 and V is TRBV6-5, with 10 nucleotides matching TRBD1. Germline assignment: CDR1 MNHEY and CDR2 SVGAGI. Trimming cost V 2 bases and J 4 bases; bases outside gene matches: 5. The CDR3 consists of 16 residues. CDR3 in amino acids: CASSYRGTGAYNEQFF. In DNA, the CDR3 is TGTGCCAGCAGTTACAGAGGGACAGGGGCATACAATGAGCAGTTCTTC.

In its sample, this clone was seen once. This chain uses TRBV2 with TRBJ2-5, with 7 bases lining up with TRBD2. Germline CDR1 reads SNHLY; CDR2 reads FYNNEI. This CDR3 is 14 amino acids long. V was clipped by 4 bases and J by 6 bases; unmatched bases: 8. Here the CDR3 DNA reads TGTGCCAGCAGTGGGACTAGAAGAGGAAAGACCCAGTACTTC. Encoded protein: CASSGTRRGKTQYF.

The chain's CDR3 is CASSSPGEGEQGQYF. The CDR3 DNA is TGTGCCAGCAGTTCCCCCGGGGAGGGTGAGCAGGGGCAGTACTTC. The gene calls are TRBV28 and TRBJ2-7, with TRBD2 identical over 7 bases. This CDR3 contains 15 residues. V gave up 4 bases and J gave up 9 bases; unmatched junction bases: 15. CDR1 is MDHEN, CDR2 SYDVKM, per germline.

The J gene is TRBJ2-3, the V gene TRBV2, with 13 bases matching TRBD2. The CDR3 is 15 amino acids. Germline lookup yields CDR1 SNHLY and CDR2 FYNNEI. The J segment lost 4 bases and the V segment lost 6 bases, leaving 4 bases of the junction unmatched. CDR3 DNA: TGTGCCAGCAGGAGGACTAGCGGGGGAGCAGATACGCAGTATTTT. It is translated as CASRRTSGGADTQYF. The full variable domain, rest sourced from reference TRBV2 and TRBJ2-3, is EPEVTQTPSHQVTQMGQEVILRCVPISNHLYFYWYRQILGQKVEFLVSFYNNEISEKSEIFDDQFSVERPDGSNFTLKIRSTKLEDSAMYFCASRRTSGGADTQYFGPGTRLTVL.

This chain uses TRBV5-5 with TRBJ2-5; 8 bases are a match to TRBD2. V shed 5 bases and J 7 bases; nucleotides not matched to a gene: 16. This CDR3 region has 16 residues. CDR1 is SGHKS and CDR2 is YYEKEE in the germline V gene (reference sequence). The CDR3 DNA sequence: TGTGCCAGCAGTTTCCTAGGGACTAGTCGGGGGGCGACCCAGTACTTC. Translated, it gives CASSFLGTSRGATQYF. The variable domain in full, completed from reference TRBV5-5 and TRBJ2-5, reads DAGVTQSPTHLIKTRGQQVTLRCSPISGHKSVSWYQQVLGQGPQFIFQYYEKEERGRGNFPDRFSARQFPNYSSELNVNALLLGDSALYLCASSFLGTSRGATQYFGPGTRLLVL.

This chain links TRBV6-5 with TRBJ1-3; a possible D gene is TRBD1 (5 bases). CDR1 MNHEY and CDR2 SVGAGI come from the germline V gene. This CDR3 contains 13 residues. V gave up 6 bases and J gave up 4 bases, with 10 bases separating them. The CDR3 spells CASRRTTGNTIYF. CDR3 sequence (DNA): TGTGCCAGCAGACGGACAACGGGAAACACCATATATTTT.

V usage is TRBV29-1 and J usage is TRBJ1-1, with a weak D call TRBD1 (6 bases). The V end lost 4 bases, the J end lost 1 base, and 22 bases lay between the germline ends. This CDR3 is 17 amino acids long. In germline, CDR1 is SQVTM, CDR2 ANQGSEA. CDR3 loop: CSVGAGQSWTGNTEAFF. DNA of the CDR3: TGCAGCGTTGGGGCCGGACAGTCCTGGACTGGGAACACTGAAGCTTTCTTT.

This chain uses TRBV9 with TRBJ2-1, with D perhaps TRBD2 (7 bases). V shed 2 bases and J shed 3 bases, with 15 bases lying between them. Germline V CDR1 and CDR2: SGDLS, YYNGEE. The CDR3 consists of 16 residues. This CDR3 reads CASSVLSGGHYNEQFF. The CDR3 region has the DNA TGTGCCAGCAGCGTGTTATCCGGGGGGCACTACAATGAGCAGTTCTTC.

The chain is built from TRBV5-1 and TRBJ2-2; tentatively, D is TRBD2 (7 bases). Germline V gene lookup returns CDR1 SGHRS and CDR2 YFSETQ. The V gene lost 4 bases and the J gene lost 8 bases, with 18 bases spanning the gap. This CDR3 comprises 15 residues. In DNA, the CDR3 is TGCGCCAGCAGCCCGGACGGGGGGCTGAGGGGGGAGCTGTTTTTT. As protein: CASSPDGGLRGELFF.

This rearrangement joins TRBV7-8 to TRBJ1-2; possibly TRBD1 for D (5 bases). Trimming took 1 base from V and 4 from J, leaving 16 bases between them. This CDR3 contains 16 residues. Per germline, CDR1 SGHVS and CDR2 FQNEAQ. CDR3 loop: CASSLVGGTELYGYTF. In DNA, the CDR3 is TGTGCCAGCAGCTTAGTCGGAGGGACTGAACTCTATGGCTACACCTTC.

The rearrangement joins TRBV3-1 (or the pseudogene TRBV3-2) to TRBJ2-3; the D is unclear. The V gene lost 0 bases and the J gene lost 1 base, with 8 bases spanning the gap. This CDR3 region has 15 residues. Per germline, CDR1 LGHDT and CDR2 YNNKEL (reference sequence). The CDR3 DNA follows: TGTGCCAGCAGCCAAGATTGGTCGGGCACAGATACGCAGTATTTT. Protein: CASSQDWSGTDTQYF.

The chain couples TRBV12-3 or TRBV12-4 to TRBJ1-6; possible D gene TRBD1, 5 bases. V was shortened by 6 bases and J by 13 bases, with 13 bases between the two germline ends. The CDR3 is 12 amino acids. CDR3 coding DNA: TGTGCCAGCAGGCGGGACTCCCCCCCCCTCCACTTT. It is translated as CASRRDSPPLHF.

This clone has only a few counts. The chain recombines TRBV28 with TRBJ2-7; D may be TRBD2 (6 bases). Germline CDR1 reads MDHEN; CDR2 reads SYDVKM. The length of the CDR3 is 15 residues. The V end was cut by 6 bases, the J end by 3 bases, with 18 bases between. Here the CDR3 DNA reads TGTGCCAGCAGCTCCCCTCGGAGGGGCAGCTACGAGCAGTACTTC. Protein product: CASSSPRRGSYEQYF.

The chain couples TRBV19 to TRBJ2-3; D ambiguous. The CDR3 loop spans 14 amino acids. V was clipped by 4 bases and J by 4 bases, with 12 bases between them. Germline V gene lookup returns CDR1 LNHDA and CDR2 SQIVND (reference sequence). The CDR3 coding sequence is TGTGCCAGTAGTACACCCTCCTGGCCAGATACGCAGTATTTT. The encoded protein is CASSTPSWPDTQYF.

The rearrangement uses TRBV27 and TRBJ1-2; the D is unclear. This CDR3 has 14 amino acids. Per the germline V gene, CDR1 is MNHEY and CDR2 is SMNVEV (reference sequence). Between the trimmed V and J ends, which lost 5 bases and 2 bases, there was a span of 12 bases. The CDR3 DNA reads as TGTGCCAGCAGTCCGTATAGAGAGAACTATGGCTACACCTTC. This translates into CASSPYRENYGYTF.

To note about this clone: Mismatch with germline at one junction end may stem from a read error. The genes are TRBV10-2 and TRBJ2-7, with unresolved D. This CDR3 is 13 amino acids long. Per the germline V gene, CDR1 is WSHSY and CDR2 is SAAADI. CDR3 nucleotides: TGCGCCACCAGTCGAGGCAGCCCTTACGAGCAGTACTTC. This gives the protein CATSRGSPYEQYF.

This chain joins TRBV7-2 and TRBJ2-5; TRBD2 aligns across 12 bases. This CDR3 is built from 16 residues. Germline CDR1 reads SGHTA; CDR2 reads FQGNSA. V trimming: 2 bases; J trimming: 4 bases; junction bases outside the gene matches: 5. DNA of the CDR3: TGTGCCAGCAGCTTATCTAGCGGGGGGGAGGGAGAGACCCAGTACTTC. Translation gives CASSLSSGGEGETQYF.

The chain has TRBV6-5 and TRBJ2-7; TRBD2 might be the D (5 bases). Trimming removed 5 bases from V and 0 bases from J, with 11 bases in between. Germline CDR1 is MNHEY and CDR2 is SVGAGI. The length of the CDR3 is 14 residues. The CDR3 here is CASSNGVLSYEQYF. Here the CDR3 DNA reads TGTGCCAGCAGTAACGGGGTACTCTCCTACGAGCAGTACTTC.

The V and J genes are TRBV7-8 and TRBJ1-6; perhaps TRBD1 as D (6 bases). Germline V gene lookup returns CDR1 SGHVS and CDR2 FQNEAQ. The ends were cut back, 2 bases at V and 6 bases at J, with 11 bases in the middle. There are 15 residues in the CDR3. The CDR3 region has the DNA TGTGCCAGCAGCTTAATGGCGGACAGTAATTCACCCCTCCACTTT. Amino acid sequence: CASSLMADSNSPLHF.

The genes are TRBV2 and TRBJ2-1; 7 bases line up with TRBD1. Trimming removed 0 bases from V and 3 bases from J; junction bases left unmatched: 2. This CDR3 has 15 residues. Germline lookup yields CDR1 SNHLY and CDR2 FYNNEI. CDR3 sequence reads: CASSEAGGHYNEQFF. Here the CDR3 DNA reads TGTGCCAGCAGTGAAGCAGGGGGCCACTACAATGAGCAGTTCTTC.

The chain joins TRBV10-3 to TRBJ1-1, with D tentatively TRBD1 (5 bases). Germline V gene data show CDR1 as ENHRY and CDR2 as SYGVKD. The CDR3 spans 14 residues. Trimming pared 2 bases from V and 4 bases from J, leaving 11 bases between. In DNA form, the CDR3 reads TGTGCCATCAGTGAGACGGGGGTGGGCACTGAAGCTTTCTTT. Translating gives CAISETGVGTEAFF.

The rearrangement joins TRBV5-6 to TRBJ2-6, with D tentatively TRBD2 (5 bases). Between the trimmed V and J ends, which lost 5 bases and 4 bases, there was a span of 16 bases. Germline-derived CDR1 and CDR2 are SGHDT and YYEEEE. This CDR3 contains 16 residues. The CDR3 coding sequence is TGTGCCAGCAGGGAAACTAGGGCCTCCGGGGCCAACGTCCTGACTTTC. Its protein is CASRETRASGANVLTF.

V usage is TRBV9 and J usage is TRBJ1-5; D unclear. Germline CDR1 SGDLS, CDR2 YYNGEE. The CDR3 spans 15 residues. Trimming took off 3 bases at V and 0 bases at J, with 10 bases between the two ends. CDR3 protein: CASSGPPYSNQPQHF. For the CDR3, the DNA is TGTGCCAGCAGCGGGCCCCCGTATAGCAATCAGCCCCAGCATTTT.

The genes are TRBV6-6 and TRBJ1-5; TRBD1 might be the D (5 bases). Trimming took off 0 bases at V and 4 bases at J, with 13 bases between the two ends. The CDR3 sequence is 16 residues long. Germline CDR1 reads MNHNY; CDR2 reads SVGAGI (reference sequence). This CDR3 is CASSYSPDTANQPQHF. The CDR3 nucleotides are TGTGCCAGCAGTTACTCACCGGACACGGCTAATCAGCCCCAGCATTTT.